One and the same sample provided the 6 T cell receptor beta chains below, sequenced in a study of T cells in Graves' hyperthyroidism and ophthalmopathy. There were TCR beta CDR3 regions amplified from RNA transcripts. HTBI primers were used for first-round RT-PCR of the TCR CDR3. One entry per CDR3 protein results from TCRdb running MiXCR on the multiplex PCR reads. The sample consists of hundreds of thousands of distinct CDR3 sequences, more than 30% of them appearing once. Specimen: blood. Source of these receptors: a young man with Graves' hyperthyroidism.

This clonotype was counted ten times or more. The J gene is TRBJ1-6, the V gene TRBV7-2; D is perhaps TRBD1 (5 bases). Trimming removed 3 bases at V and 12 bases at J, with 15 bases between. This CDR3 contains 14 residues. From germline, CDR1 is SGHTA and CDR2 FQGNSA. CDR3 in amino acids: CASSLRDSLRPLHF. As DNA, the CDR3 is TGTGCCAGCAGCTTGCGGGACTCCCTGAGACCCCTCCACTTT.

This clonotype has at least ten counts. The chain is built from TRBV7-9 and TRBJ2-7, with 7 bases identical to TRBD1. Germline V gene sequence: CDR1 SEHNR, CDR2 FQNEAQ (reference sequence). CDR3 length: 14 residues. V was pared by 5 bases and J by 5 bases, with 9 bases of the junction left unmatched. CDR3 residues: CASSSEGAGHEQYF. In DNA, the CDR3 is TGTGCCAGCAGCAGCGAGGGGGCGGGCCACGAGCAGTACTTC.

This clonotype appeared a few times. The chain has TRBV6-1 and TRBJ2-7, with TRBD1 matching 8 bases. Trimming cost V 9 bases and J 7 bases; bases outside gene matches: 8. The CDR3 is 12 amino acids. Germline V gene data show CDR1 as MNHNS and CDR2 as SASEGT. The CDR3 loop is CASTGTGFEQYF. CDR3 nucleotide sequence: TGTGCCAGTACCGGGACAGGCTTTGAGCAGTACTTC.

The chain recombines TRBV9 with TRBJ2-5, with D unclear. Germline V gene lookup returns CDR1 SGDLS and CDR2 YYNGEE. The length of the CDR3 is 12 residues. V was pared by 7 bases and J by 2 bases, with 9 bases between. The CDR3 region has the DNA TGTGCCAGCGGCCGAGATCAAGAGACCCAGTACTTC. Residues: CASGRDQETQYF. Supplemented by reference TRBV9 and TRBJ2-5, the full variable domain reads DSGVTQTPKHLITATGQRVTLRCSPRSGDLSVYWYQQSLDQGLQFLIQYYNGEERAKGNILERFSAQQFPDLHSELNLSSLELGDSALYFCASGRDQETQYFGPGTRLLVL.

This clonotype was counted at least ten times. The rearrangement joins TRBV15 to TRBJ1-1; D perhaps matches TRBD1 (5 bases). This CDR3 contains 12 residues. Between the trimmed V and J ends, which lost 10 bases and 1 base, there was a span of 10 bases. From germline, CDR1 is LNHNV and CDR2 YYDKDF (reference sequence). The CDR3 protein is CAIRGENTEAFF. The DNA for the CDR3 is TGTGCCATTCGGGGGGAGAACACTGAAGCTTTCTTT.

A remark on this clonotype: Being one base from a much bigger clone, this may be a read error. This rearrangement joins TRBV7-9 to TRBJ1-1; possible D gene TRBD1, 6 bases. The V gene's germline CDR1 is SEHNR and CDR2 FQNEAQ (reference sequence). V was trimmed by 1 base and J by 4 bases, leaving 10 bases between them. The CDR3 is 14 residues long. For the CDR3, the DNA is TGTGCCAGCAGCTTAGACTGGGGGGCCACTGAAGCTTTCTTT. It is translated as CASSLDWGATEAFF.